These 29 T cell receptor beta chains were all obtained from the same sample, sequenced in a study of T-cell reconstitution after alpha-beta-depleted transplantation in children. The TCRbeta library was prepared with unique molecular identifiers. TCRdb redid the calling of the PCR reads with MiXCR, one entry per CDR3 protein. The sample has hundreds of thousands of distinct CDR3 sequences; about 17% are singletons. Specimen: PBMCs, mostly from graft donor cells, collected 360 days after TCRalphabeta/CD19-depleted stem cell transplant. These receptors all come from a boy under three years old who had a stem cell transplant for Wiskott-Aldrich syndrome, so the T cells may come from the graft donor.

The chain has TRBV19 and TRBJ2-1, with 7 bases matching TRBD1. The CDR3 loop spans 14 amino acids. CDR1 LNHDA and CDR2 SQIVND come from the germline V gene (reference sequence). V lost 3 bases and J lost 8; bases outside the gene matches: 7. In DNA form, the CDR3 reads TGTGCCAGTAGTATCCCTGGGACAGTAGATGAGCAGTTCTTC. Protein product: CASSIPGTVDEQFF. Complete variable domain (other parts from reference TRBV19 and TRBJ2-1): DGGITQSPKYLFRKEGQNVTLSCEQNLNHDAMYWYRQDPGQGLRLIYYSQIVNDFQKGDIAEGYSVSREKKESFPLTVTSAQKNPTAFYLCASSIPGTVDEQFFGPGTRLTVL.

The chain joins TRBV4-3 to TRBJ2-1, with D possibly matching TRBD1 (5 bases). Per the germline V gene, CDR1 is LGHNA and CDR2 is YSLEER. V lost 11 bases and J 13 bases, leaving 18 bases between the germline ends. This CDR3 is built from 11 residues. In nucleotides, the CDR3 is TGCGCCGCCAAAGGGGCCCAGGGCCAGTTCTTC. It translates to CAAKGAQGQFF.

In regard to this clonotype: At one of its ends the junction is not consistent with the germline gene, which may arise from a read error. V usage is TRBV7-9 and J usage is TRBJ2-2; D unresolved. This CDR3 has 14 amino acids. Germline V CDR1 and CDR2: SEHNR, FQNEAQ (reference sequence). This CDR3 reads CAGSYIAPTGELFF. The DNA of the CDR3 is TGTGCCGGCAGTTATATCGCCCCCACCGGGGAGCTGTTTTTT.

J is TRBJ2-7 and V is TRBV10-3; maybe TRBD2 (6 bases). Per the germline V gene, CDR1 is ENHRY and CDR2 is SYGVKD. Trimming shortened V by 6 bases and J by 3 bases, and 12 bases separated the two germline ends. The CDR3 has 13 amino acids. This CDR3 is CAIRGGRDYEQYF. The CDR3 bases are TGTGCCATCAGGGGGGGACGAGACTACGAGCAGTACTTC.

The chain employs TRBV20-1 and TRBJ2-1; the match to TRBD2 covers 8 bases. CDR3 size: 17 residues. Germline-derived CDR1 and CDR2 are DFQATT and SNEGSKA (reference sequence). The V gene end was trimmed by 1 base and the J gene end by 3 bases; junction bases not matched to a gene: 11. CDR3 DNA: TGCAGTGCTAGAGTGATCTTAATCAGCGGGGGCTACAATGAGCAGTTCTTC. Residues: CSARVILISGGYNEQFF.

This clonotype has more than one count but fewer than ten. The J gene is TRBJ2-1, the V gene TRBV12-3 or TRBV12-4; 9 bases are shared with TRBD2. V lost 6 bases to trimming and J lost 7 bases; unmatched junction nucleotides: 10. The CDR3 totals 15 residues. CDR3 nucleotide sequence: TGTGCCAGCAGCCACTATCTAGCGGGATGTAATGAGCAGTTCTTC. Its translation: CASSHYLAGCNEQFF.

The chain has TRBV20-1 and TRBJ2-7; 7 bases match TRBD1. The length of the CDR3 is 13 residues. CDR1 and CDR2 from the germline V gene are DFQATT and SNEGSKA (reference sequence). V trimming: 5 bases; J trimming: 5 bases; junction bases outside the gene matches: 9. The DNA of the CDR3 is TGCAGTGCTGGAAAAGGGGGCACGGACGAGCAGTACTTC. Translated: CSAGKGGTDEQYF.

This clonotype was observed a few times. The rearrangement joins TRBV9 to TRBJ2-5, with a possible D match to TRBD2 (6 bases). This CDR3 is 15 amino acids long. Germline CDR1 and CDR2: SGDLS and YYNGEE. The V end lost 0 bases, the J end lost 4 bases, and 13 bases lay between the germline ends. CDR3 DNA sequence: TGTGCCAGCAGCGTAGAAGGCCTGGGGGGAGAGACCCAGTACTTC. Its translation: CASSVEGLGGETQYF.

The V call is TRBV29-1, the J call TRBJ2-5; 7 bases agree with TRBD1. V trimming: 6 bases; J trimming: 4 bases; junction bases outside the gene matches: 11. The germline gives CDR1 SQVTM, CDR2 ANQGSEA. The CDR3 consists of 14 residues. The CDR3 loop reads CSVRDGTAPETQYF. The CDR3 DNA is TGCAGCGTAAGGGACGGGACAGCCCCAGAGACCCAGTACTTC.

The table lists this clonotype with many counts. The chain uses TRBV20-1 and TRBJ2-1, with D possibly being TRBD1 or TRBD2 (6 bases each). Trimming took off 6 bases at V and 7 bases at J, with 16 bases between the two ends. Germline assignment: CDR1 DFQATT and CDR2 SNEGSKA (reference sequence). This CDR3 has 13 amino acids. CDR3 loop: CSARPRGGNEQFF. CDR3 coding DNA: TGCAGTGCCCGCCCCAGGGGAGGAAATGAGCAGTTCTTC.

The J gene is TRBJ2-4, the V gene TRBV7-2, with D perhaps matching TRBD2 (5 bases). This CDR3 spans 12 amino acids. Trimming left V 5 bases short and J 9 bases short, with 11 bases between. The germline gives CDR1 SGHTA, CDR2 FQGNSA. This CDR3 is CASSIQEGIQYF. CDR3 bases: TGTGCCAGCAGCATCCAAGAGGGCATTCAGTACTTC.

This clonotype came up a few times. The chain uses TRBV6-5 and TRBJ2-7; the D is unclear. CDR3 length: 17 amino acids. Germline CDR1 MNHEY, CDR2 SVGAGI. The ends were cut back, 0 bases at V and 0 bases at J, with 15 bases in the middle. The CDR3 sequence: CASSYSILGYSSYEQYF. The CDR3 nucleotides read TGTGCCAGCAGTTACTCGATTTTGGGCTATAGCTCCTACGAGCAGTACTTC.

The table lists this clonotype with a few counts. The rearrangement joins TRBV20-1 to TRBJ2-7; D is uncertain. The CDR3 is 13 amino acids. CDR1 DFQATT and CDR2 SNEGSKA come from the germline V gene (reference sequence). The V and J ends lost 2 bases and 1 base respectively, with 9 bases between them. CDR3 residues: CSARPTKSYEQYF. The CDR3 DNA follows: TGCAGTGCTAGACCCACAAAATCCTACGAGCAGTACTTC.

This clonotype was recorded a few times. The CDR3 DNA follows: TGTGCCAGCAGTCCCGTACCGGGGAAGAGGACTAGCGGGAGCTCCTACGAGCAGTACTTC. Protein sequence: CASSPVPGKRTSGSSYEQYF. The chain is built from TRBV12-3 or TRBV12-4 and TRBJ2-7; 13 nucleotides match TRBD2. The V segment lost 5 bases and the J segment 0 bases; nucleotides outside the gene matches: 16. The CDR3 runs 20 residues.

The J gene is TRBJ2-5, the V gene TRBV15, with D perhaps given as TRBD1 or TRBD2 (5 bases each). The CDR3 spans 13 residues. V was shortened by 1 base and J by 4 bases, with 7 bases between the two germline ends. Germline loops: CDR1 LNHNV, CDR2 YYDKDF (reference sequence). The DNA for the CDR3 is TGTGCCACCAGCAGAGGGGGGAGAGAGACCCAGTACTTC. Amino acid sequence: CATSRGGRETQYF.

This clonotype was seen a few times. This CDR3 reads CSVEPSGRNEQFF. The CDR3 DNA reads as TGCAGCGTTGAACCTAGCGGGAGAAATGAGCAGTTCTTC. The chain is built from TRBV29-1 and TRBJ2-1; 10 bases map to TRBD2. This CDR3 has 13 residues. CDR1 is SQVTM and CDR2 is ANQGSEA in the germline V gene. The ends lost 2 bases at V and 7 bases at J; junction bases unmatched: 2.

The rearrangement joins TRBV10-3 to TRBJ2-3; 8 bases fit TRBD1. V lost 5 bases to trimming and J lost 2 bases; unmatched junction nucleotides: 3. The CDR3 is 14 amino acids. Per the germline V gene, CDR1 is ENHRY and CDR2 is SYGVKD. CDR3 in amino acids: CAISQQGVTDTQYF. The DNA of the CDR3 is TGTGCCATCAGTCAACAGGGGGTCACAGATACGCAGTATTTT.

This clonotype was seen a few times. The V gene is TRBV30, the J gene TRBJ2-5; maybe TRBD2 (6 bases). V lost 5 bases to trimming and J lost 2 bases, with 18 bases between them. Germline V lookup: CDR1 GTSNPN, CDR2 SVGIG (reference sequence). This CDR3 comprises 15 residues. CDR3 coding DNA: TGTGCCTGGGCGACTAATAGCGGCTTACAAGAGACCCAGTACTTC. It translates to CAWATNSGLQETQYF.

This sequence joins TRBV6-5 and TRBJ2-5; a possible D gene is TRBD2 (6 bases). This CDR3 contains 16 residues. V lost 4 bases and J 9 bases, leaving 24 bases between the germline ends. Germline V gene sequence: CDR1 MNHEY, CDR2 SVGAGI. The CDR3 loop reads CASSLMTSGPSFSQYF. CDR3 bases: TGTGCCAGCAGTTTAATGACTAGTGGGCCCTCCTTTTCCCAGTACTTC.

V is TRBV7-2 and J is TRBJ2-2; 10 bases map to TRBD2. CDR1 and CDR2 (germline): SGHTA, FQGNSA. V was pared by 0 bases and J by 6 bases, with 1 base of the junction left unmatched. The CDR3 consists of 15 residues. The CDR3 protein is CASSLAGTSAGELFF. CDR3 nucleotide sequence: TGTGCCAGCAGCTTAGCCGGGACTAGCGCCGGGGAGCTGTTTTTT.

The gene calls are TRBV25-1 and TRBJ1-4, with D hard to call. V lost 1 base and J 7 bases, leaving 10 bases between the germline ends. The CDR3 sequence is 14 residues long. Germline CDR1 and CDR2: MGHDK and SYGVNS. As DNA, the CDR3 is TGTGCCAGCAGTGAATTTAGCGGGGTTGAAAAACTGTTTTTT. Its translation is CASSEFSGVEKLFF.

V and J are TRBV28 and TRBJ2-7; a weak D match, TRBD2 (5 bases). Trimming removed 6 bases from V and 3 bases from J, with 15 bases in between. Germline loops: CDR1 MDHEN, CDR2 SYDVKM. This CDR3 is built from 14 residues. In DNA, the CDR3 is TGTGCCAGCAGCTTCCGGATTCGGGGCTACGAGCAGTACTTC. It encodes CASSFRIRGYEQYF.

The chain uses TRBV20-1 and TRBJ2-4, with a possible D match to TRBD1 (5 bases). The CDR3 has 15 amino acids. V lost 3 bases to trimming and J lost 0 bases, with 12 bases between them. The V gene's germline CDR1 is DFQATT and CDR2 SNEGSKA (reference sequence). CDR3 region: CSASHRLVAKNIQYF. The CDR3 nucleotides are TGCAGTGCTAGTCACAGGCTTGTAGCCAAAAACATTCAGTACTTC.

The chain combines TRBV10-3 with TRBJ1-2; TRBD1 is a possible D gene (6 bases). V lost 3 bases, J lost 4 bases, and 15 bases lay in between. CDR3 size: 15 residues. Looked up from germline, CDR1 is ENHRY and CDR2 is SYGVKD. This CDR3 reads CAISDPGGPAYGYTF. The CDR3, as DNA: TGTGCCATCAGTGACCCCGGGGGCCCCGCCTATGGCTACACCTTC.

This clonotype occurred a few times. This chain connects TRBV10-3 to TRBJ2-1, with D tentatively TRBD1 or TRBD2 (5 bases each). This CDR3 region has 20 residues. Trimming left V 3 bases short and J 4 bases short, with 28 bases between. Germline CDR1 reads ENHRY; CDR2 reads SYGVKD. CDR3 region: CAISDPFYSPGRGIYNEQFF. CDR3 DNA sequence: TGTGCCATCAGTGACCCCTTTTACTCCCCGGGACGGGGAATATACAATGAGCAGTTCTTC.

This clonotype has only a few counts. The V call is TRBV12-3 or TRBV12-4, the J call TRBJ2-7; D might be TRBD2 (5 bases). V was pared by 5 bases and J by 4 bases, with 18 bases between. The CDR3 has 15 residues. In nucleotides, the CDR3 is TGTGCCAGCAGTCGAGGGCGCAAGGAAACTTACGAGCAGTACTTC. Residues: CASSRGRKETYEQYF.

The chain links TRBV7-2 to TRBJ1-1; D remains unclear. This CDR3 is 15 amino acids long. V lost 1 base and J 4 bases, leaving 13 bases between the germline ends. Germline assignment: CDR1 SGHTA and CDR2 FQGNSA. The CDR3 sequence is CASSLVMGLGTEAFF. The DNA of the CDR3 is TGTGCCAGCAGCTTAGTAATGGGTTTGGGCACTGAAGCTTTCTTT.

Only a few counts were recorded for this clonotype. The V call is TRBV7-2, the J call TRBJ2-3; 7 nucleotides align to TRBD2. The CDR3 runs to 16 residues. V shed 4 bases and J 0 bases; nucleotides not matched to a gene: 7. The germline V gene encodes CDR1 SGHTA and CDR2 FQGNSA. CDR3 protein: CASSSLPAGSTDTQYF. The CDR3 coding sequence is TGTGCCAGCAGCTCCCTCCCAGCGGGAAGCACAGATACGCAGTATTTT.

This clonotype showed up just a few times. DNA for the CDR3: TGCGCCAGCAGTGAGTACAGCTATGGCTACACCTTC. It yields the protein CASSEYSYGYTF. The V gene is TRBV10-1, the J gene TRBJ1-2, with unresolved D. Trimming left V 1 base short and J 4 bases short, with 4 bases between. Germline-derived CDR1 and CDR2 are WNHNN and SYGVQD (reference sequence). The CDR3 spans 12 residues.